A selection of T cell receptor beta chains follows, all from one sample in a study of T-cell memory formation after mild COVID-19. TCRdb passed the 5' RACE reads through MiXCR, listing each CDR3 protein once. The sample records about 360,000 distinct CDR3 sequences, 10% to 15% being singletons. The specimen sequenced was PBMCs or a T cell subset sorted from them (not recorded which). The receptors were gathered from a man aged 18 to 30 who had mild COVID-19 (a few samples of this study predate the infection). Cell type and time point are not known. Each CDR3 is given with its conserved first and last residue. D genes are given only for firm matches. Clone sizes are given selectively: once, few, many, or a class where the clone is expanded.

cdr3_aa: CASSFLAGANTGELFF
cdr3_nt: TGTGCCAGCAGCTTCTTAGCGGGGGCGAACACCGGGGAGCTGTTTTTT
d_call: TRBD2
v_call: TRBV7-9
j_call: TRBJ2-2
clone_size: many

cdr3_aa: CASSLGGGDTDTQYF
cdr3_nt: TGTGCCAGCAGCCTAGGTGGCGGGGACACAGATACGCAGTATTTT
d_call: NA
v_call: TRBV3-1
j_call: TRBJ2-3
clone_size: NA

cdr3_aa: CASRNSGGAPDTQYF
cdr3_nt: TGTGCCAGCAGAAATAGCGGGGGGGCCCCAGATACGCAGTATTTT
d_call: TRBD2
v_call: TRBV7-2
j_call: TRBJ2-3
clone_size: few

cdr3_aa: CASSRSTTGGNIQYF
cdr3_nt: TGTGCCAGCAGTAGATCAACGACAGGGGGAAACATTCAGTACTTC
d_call: TRBD1
v_call: TRBV28
j_call: TRBJ2-4
clone_size: many

cdr3_aa: CASSKTGGGSEAFF
cdr3_nt: TGTGCCAGCAGTAAAACAGGGGGCGGGAGTGAAGCTTTCTTT
d_call: TRBD1
v_call: TRBV12-3/TRBV12-4
j_call: TRBJ1-1
clone_size: NA

cdr3_aa: CASSFPGAYNEQFF
cdr3_nt: TGCGCCAGCAGCTTCCCCGGAGCCTACAATGAGCAGTTCTTC
d_call: NA
v_call: TRBV5-1
j_call: TRBJ2-1
clone_size: NA

cdr3_aa: CASSLNSKPPGTQYF
cdr3_nt: TGCGCCAGCAGCTTGAACAGCAAACCCCCGGGGACCCAGTACTTC
d_call: NA
v_call: TRBV5-1
j_call: TRBJ2-5
clone_size: few

cdr3_aa: CAYTSGGTDTQYF
cdr3_nt: TGTGCCTACACTAGCGGGGGCACAGATACGCAGTATTTT
d_call: TRBD2
v_call: TRBV30
j_call: TRBJ2-3
clone_size: NA

cdr3_aa: CASSYSMAGGVYEQYF
cdr3_nt: TGTGCCAGCAGTTACTCGATGGCGGGGGGTGTCTACGAGCAGTACTTC
d_call: TRBD2
v_call: TRBV6-2/TRBV6-3
j_call: TRBJ2-7
clone_size: few

cdr3_aa: CASSPSPGAKNIQYF
cdr3_nt: TGCGCCAGCAGCCCTAGTCCGGGAGCCAAAAACATTCAGTACTTC
d_call: NA
v_call: TRBV4-3
j_call: TRBJ2-4
clone_size: NA

cdr3_aa: CASSADRSGTGELFF
cdr3_nt: TGTGCCAGTAGTGCCGATAGGAGCGGCACCGGGGAGCTGTTTTTT
d_call: NA
v_call: TRBV19
j_call: TRBJ2-2
clone_size: few

cdr3_aa: CASSSRDLTSGANVLTF
cdr3_nt: TGTGCCAGCAGTTCGCGGGACCTAACCTCTGGGGCCAACGTCCTGACTTTC
d_call: NA
v_call: TRBV6-2/TRBV6-3
j_call: TRBJ2-6
clone_size: few

cdr3_aa: CASSYSYSYEQYF
cdr3_nt: TGTGCCAGCAGTTACTCTTATAGTTACGAGCAGTACTTC
d_call: NA
v_call: TRBV6-6
j_call: TRBJ2-7
clone_size: NA

cdr3_aa: CASSLGGLGGTQYF
cdr3_nt: TGTGCCAGCAGTTTGGGAGGACTCGGGGGAACCCAGTACTTC
d_call: NA
v_call: TRBV6-5
j_call: TRBJ2-5
clone_size: few

cdr3_aa: CASSQEGLSHNEQFF
cdr3_nt: TGCGCCAGCAGCCAGGAGGGGCTCTCCCACAATGAGCAGTTCTTC
d_call: NA
v_call: TRBV5-1
j_call: TRBJ2-1
clone_size: few

cdr3_aa: CASRYVGGEQYF
cdr3_nt: TGTGCCAGCAGGTACGTCGGAGGCGAGCAGTACTTC
d_call: NA
v_call: TRBV12-3/TRBV12-4
j_call: TRBJ2-7
clone_size: few

cdr3_aa: CASSSIAGGSTDTQYF
cdr3_nt: TGTGCCAGCAGCTCCATAGCGGGGGGCTCCACAGATACGCAGTATTTT
d_call: TRBD2
v_call: TRBV7-2
j_call: TRBJ2-3
clone_size: NA

cdr3_aa: CASRGGTGNTGELFF
cdr3_nt: TGTGCCAGCAGAGGGGGGACAGGGAACACCGGGGAGCTGTTTTTT
d_call: TRBD1
v_call: TRBV9
j_call: TRBJ2-2
clone_size: NA

cdr3_aa: CASSLGLAGRGLKHYNEQFF
cdr3_nt: TGTGCCAGCAGCTTAGGACTAGCGGGGAGGGGGCTCAAACATTACAATGAGCAGTTCTTC
d_call: TRBD2
v_call: TRBV7-6
j_call: TRBJ2-1
clone_size: many

cdr3_aa: CAWSVFIRGHEQYF
cdr3_nt: TGTGCCTGGAGTGTATTCATCAGGGGCCACGAGCAGTACTTC
d_call: NA
v_call: TRBV30
j_call: TRBJ2-7
clone_size: NA

cdr3_aa: CASSSLDREETQYF
cdr3_nt: TGTGCCAGCAGCTCCCTGGACAGGGAAGAGACCCAGTACTTC
d_call: TRBD1
v_call: TRBV5-5
j_call: TRBJ2-5
clone_size: NA

cdr3_aa: CSARVSYGYTF
cdr3_nt: TGCAGTGCTAGGGTTTCCTATGGCTACACCTTC
d_call: NA
v_call: TRBV20-1
j_call: TRBJ1-2
clone_size: few

cdr3_aa: CASKGPGTDTQYF
cdr3_nt: TGTGCCAGCAAGGGACCTGGCACAGATACGCAGTATTTT
d_call: NA
v_call: TRBV6-5
j_call: TRBJ2-3
clone_size: NA

cdr3_aa: CASSPPTGLSNQPQHF
cdr3_nt: TGTGCCAGCAGTCCACCGACAGGGCTTAGCAATCAGCCCCAGCATTTT
d_call: TRBD1
v_call: TRBV28
j_call: TRBJ1-5
clone_size: few